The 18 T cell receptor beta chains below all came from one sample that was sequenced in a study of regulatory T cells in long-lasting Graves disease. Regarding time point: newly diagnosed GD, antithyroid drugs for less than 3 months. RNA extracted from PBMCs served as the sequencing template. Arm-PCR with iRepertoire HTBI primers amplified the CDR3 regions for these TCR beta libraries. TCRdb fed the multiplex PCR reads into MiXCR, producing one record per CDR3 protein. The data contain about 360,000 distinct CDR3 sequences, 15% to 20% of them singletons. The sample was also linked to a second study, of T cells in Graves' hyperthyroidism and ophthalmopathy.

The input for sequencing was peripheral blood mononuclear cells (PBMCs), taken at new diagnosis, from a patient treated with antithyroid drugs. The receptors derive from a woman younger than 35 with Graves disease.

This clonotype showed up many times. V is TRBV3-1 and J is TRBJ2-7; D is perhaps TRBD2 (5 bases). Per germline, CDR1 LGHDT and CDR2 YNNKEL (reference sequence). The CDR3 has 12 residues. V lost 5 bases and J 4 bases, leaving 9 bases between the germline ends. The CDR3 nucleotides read TGTGCCAGCAGCGCCGGGGATTACGAGCAGTACTTC. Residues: CASSAGDYEQYF.

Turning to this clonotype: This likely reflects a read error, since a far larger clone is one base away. This chain's CDR3 is CASSESGSGVSGEQYF. The CDR3 DNA follows: TGTGCCAGCAGTGAGTCGGGTAGCGGGGTTTCGGGAGAGCAGTACTTC. The chain uses TRBV28 and TRBJ2-7; 8 bases are a match to TRBD2. The CDR3 is 16 amino acids. The V gene end was trimmed by 5 bases and the J gene end by 7 bases; junction bases not matched to a gene: 16. CDR1 and CDR2 (germline): MDHEN, SYDVKM.

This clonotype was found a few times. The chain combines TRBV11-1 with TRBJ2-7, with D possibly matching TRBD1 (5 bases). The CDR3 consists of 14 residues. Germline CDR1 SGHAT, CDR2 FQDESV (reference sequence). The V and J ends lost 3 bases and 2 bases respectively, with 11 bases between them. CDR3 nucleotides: TGTGCCAGCAGCTTTTGGCAGGGCCCCTACGAGCAGTACTTC. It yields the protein CASSFWQGPYEQYF.

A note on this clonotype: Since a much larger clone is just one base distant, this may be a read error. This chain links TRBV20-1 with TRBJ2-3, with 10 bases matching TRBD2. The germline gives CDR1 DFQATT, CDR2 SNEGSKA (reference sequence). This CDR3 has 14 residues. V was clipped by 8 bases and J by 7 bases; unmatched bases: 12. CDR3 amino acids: CSTRAGGLSYTQYF. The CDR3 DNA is TGCAGTACCCGAGCGGGGGGGCTATCTTATACGCAGTATTTT.

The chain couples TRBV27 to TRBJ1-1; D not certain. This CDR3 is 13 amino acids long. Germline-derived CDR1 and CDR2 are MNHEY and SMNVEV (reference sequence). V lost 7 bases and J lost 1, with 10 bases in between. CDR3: CASKLRGNTEAFF. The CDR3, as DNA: TGTGCCAGCAAACTACGGGGGAACACTGAAGCTTTCTTT.

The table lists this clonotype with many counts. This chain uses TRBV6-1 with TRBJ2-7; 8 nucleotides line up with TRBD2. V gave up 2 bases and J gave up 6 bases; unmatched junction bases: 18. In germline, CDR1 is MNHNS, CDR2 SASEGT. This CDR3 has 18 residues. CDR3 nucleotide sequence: TGTGCCAGCAGTGAAAGGTGGGGTCTCGGGGGGGTACCTTCCGAGCAGTACTTC. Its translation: CASSERWGLGGVPSEQYF.

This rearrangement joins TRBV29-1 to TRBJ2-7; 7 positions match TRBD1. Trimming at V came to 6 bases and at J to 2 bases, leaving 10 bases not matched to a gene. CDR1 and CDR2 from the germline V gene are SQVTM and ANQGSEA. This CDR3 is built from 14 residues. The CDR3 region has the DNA TGCAGCGTCCAGGGGGTTAGTTCTACCTACGAGCAGTACTTC. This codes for CSVQGVSSTYEQYF.

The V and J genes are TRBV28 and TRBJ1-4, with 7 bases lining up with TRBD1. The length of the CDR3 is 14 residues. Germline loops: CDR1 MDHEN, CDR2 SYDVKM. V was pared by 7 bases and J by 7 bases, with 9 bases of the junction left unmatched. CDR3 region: CASISGTVGEKLFF. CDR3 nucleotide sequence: TGTGCCAGCATCTCCGGGACAGTAGGTGAAAAACTGTTTTTT.

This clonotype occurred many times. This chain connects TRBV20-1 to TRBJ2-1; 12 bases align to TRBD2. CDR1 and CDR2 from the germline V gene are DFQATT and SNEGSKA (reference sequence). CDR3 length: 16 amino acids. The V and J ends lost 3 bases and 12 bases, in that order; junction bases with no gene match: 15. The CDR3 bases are TGCAGTGCTAGCCTACTGACTAGCGGGAGATACGGGGGGCAGTTCTTC. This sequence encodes CSASLLTSGRYGGQFF.

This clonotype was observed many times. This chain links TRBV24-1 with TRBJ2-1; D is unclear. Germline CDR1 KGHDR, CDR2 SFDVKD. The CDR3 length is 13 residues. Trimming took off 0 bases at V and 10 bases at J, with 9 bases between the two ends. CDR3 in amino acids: CATSDLLQIEQFF. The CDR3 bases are TGTGCCACCAGTGATTTGCTGCAGATAGAGCAGTTCTTC.

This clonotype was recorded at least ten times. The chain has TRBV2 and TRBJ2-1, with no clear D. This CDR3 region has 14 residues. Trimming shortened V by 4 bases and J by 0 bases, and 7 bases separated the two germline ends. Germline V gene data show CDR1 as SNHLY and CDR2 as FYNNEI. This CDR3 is CASSAVSSYNEQFF. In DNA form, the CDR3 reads TGTGCCAGCAGTGCCGTGAGCTCCTACAATGAGCAGTTCTTC. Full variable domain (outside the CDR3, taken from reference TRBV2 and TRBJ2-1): EPEVTQTPSHQVTQMGQEVILRCVPISNHLYFYWYRQILGQKVEFLVSFYNNEISEKSEIFDDQFSVERPDGSNFTLKIRSTKLEDSAMYFCASSAVSSYNEQFFGPGTRLTVL.

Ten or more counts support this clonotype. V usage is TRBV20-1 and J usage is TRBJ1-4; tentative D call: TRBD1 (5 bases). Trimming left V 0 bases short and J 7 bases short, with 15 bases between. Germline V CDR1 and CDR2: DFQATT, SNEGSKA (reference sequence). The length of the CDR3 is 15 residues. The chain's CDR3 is CSARDEGRAGEKLFF. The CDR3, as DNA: TGCAGTGCTAGAGATGAAGGCAGGGCGGGTGAAAAACTGTTTTTT.

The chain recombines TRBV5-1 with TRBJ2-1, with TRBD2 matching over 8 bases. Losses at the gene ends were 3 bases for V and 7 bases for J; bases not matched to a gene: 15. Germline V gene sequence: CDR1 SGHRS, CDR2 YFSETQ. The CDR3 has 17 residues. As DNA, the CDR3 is TGCGCCAGCAGCTCCGATCCTGGACTAGCCCCGGGGAATGAGCAGTTCTTC. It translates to CASSSDPGLAPGNEQFF. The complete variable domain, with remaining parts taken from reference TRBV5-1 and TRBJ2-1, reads KAGVTQTPRYLIKTRGQQVTLSCSPISGHRSVSWYQQTPGQGLQFLFEYFSETQRNKGNFPGRFSGRQFSNSRSEMNVSTLELGDSALYLCASSSDPGLAPGNEQFFGPGTRLTVL.

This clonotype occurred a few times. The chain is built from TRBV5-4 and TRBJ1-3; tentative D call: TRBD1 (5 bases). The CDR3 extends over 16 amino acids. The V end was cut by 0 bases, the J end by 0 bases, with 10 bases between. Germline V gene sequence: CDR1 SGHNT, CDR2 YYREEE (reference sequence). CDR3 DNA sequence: TGTGCCAGCAGCTTGGGGACACCTAGCTCTGGAAACACCATATATTTT. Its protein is CASSLGTPSSGNTIYF.

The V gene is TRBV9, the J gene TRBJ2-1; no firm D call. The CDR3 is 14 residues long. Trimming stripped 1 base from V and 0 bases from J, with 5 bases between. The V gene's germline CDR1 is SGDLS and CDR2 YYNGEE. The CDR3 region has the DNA TGTGCCAGCAGCGTATCCGACTCCTACAATGAGCAGTTCTTC. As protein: CASSVSDSYNEQFF. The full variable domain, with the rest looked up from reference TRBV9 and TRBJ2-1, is DSGVTQTPKHLITATGQRVTLRCSPRSGDLSVYWYQQSLDQGLQFLIQYYNGEERAKGNILERFSAQQFPDLHSELNLSSLELGDSALYFCASSVSDSYNEQFFGPGTRLTVL.

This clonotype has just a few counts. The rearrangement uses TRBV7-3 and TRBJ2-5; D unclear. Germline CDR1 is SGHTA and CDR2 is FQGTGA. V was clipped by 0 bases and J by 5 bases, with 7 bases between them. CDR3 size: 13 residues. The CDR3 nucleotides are TGTGCCAGCAGCTTAACCCCTGGGGAGACCCAGTACTTC. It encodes CASSLTPGETQYF.

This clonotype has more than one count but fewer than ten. The CDR3 sequence is CALKPPSPVDSPLHF. CDR3 nucleotides: TGTGCCTTAAAGCCACCGAGCCCTGTAGATTCACCCCTCCACTTT. This sequence joins TRBV6-1 and TRBJ1-6, with no clear D. Germline assignment: CDR1 MNHNS and CDR2 SASEGT. Trimming stripped 11 bases from V and 8 bases from J, with 22 bases between. This CDR3 contains 15 residues.

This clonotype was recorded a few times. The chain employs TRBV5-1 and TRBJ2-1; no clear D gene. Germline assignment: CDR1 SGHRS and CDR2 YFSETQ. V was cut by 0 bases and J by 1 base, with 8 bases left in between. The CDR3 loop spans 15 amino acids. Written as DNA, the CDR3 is TGCGCCAGCAGCTTGGTTACGGCATCCTACAATGAGCAGTTCTTC. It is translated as CASSLVTASYNEQFF.